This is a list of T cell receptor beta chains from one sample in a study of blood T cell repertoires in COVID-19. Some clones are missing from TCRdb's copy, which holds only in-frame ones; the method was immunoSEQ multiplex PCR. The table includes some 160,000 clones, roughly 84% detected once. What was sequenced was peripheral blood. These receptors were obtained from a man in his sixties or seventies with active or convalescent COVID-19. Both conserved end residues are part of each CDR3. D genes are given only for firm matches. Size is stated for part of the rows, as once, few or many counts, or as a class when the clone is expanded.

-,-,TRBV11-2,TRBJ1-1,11,CASSASVEAFF,TGTGCCAGCAGCGCGAGTGTCGAAGCTTTCTTT
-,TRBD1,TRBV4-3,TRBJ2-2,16,CASSHEGGLGTGELFF,TGCGCCAGCAGCCACGAAGGGGGCTTGGGCACCGGGGAGCTGTTTTTT
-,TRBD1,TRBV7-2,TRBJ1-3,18,CASSSHGWDRSSGNTIYF,TGTGCCAGCAGCTCTCACGGTTGGGACAGGAGCTCTGGAAACACCATATATTTT
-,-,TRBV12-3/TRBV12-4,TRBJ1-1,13,CASSLSSVPEAFF,TGTGCCAGCAGTTTATCCTCCGTCCCTGAAGCTTTCTTT
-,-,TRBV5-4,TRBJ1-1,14,CASSLQGRYTEAFF,TGTGCCAGCAGCTTACAGGGACGGTACACTGAAGCTTTCTTT
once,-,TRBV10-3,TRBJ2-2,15,CAISESLANTGELFF,TGTGCCATCAGTGAGTCGTTAGCGAACACCGGGGAGCTGTTTTTT
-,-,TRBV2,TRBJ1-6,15,CASTRKRGSDSPLHF,TGTGCCAGCACACGTAAGCGAGGGAGTGATTCACCCCTCCACTTT
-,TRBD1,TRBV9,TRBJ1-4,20,CASSVGQFVTGASANEKLFF,TGTGCCAGCAGCGTAGGCCAGTTTGTGACAGGGGCGTCGGCTAATGAAAAACTGTTTTTT
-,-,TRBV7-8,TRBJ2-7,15,CASSLLYSNPYEQYF,TGTGCCAGCAGCTTACTTTACAGCAACCCCTACGAGCAGTACTTC
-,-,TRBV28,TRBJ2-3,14,CASRSPGTTDTQYF,TGTGCCAGCAGATCCCCCGGGACAACAGATACGCAGTATTTT
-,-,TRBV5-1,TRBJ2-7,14,CASSPTGLTYEQYF,TGCGCCAGCAGCCCCACGGGACTTACCTACGAGCAGTACTTC
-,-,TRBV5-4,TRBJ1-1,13,CASSLPTSTEAFF,TGTGCCAGCAGCCTACCGACTAGCACTGAAGCTTTCTTT
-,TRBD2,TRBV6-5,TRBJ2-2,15,CASTQLAGVAGELFF,TGTGCCAGCACTCAACTAGCGGGAGTTGCCGGGGAGCTGTTTTTT
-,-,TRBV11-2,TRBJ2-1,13,CASSPGTYNEQFF,TGTGCCAGCAGCCCCGGGACTTACAATGAGCAGTTCTTC
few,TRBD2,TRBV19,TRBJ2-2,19,CASSIDRASGGLNTGELFF,TGTGCCAGTAGTATAGATCGGGCTAGCGGGGGCCTAAACACCGGGGAGCTGTTTTTT
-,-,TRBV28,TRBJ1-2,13,CASSLYSNYGYTF,TGTGCCAGCAGTTTATACAGCAACTATGGCTACACCTTC
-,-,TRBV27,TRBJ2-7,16,CASSSHQGREFNEQYF,TGTGCCAGCAGTTCGCACCAGGGGCGGGAGTTCAACGAGCAGTACTTC
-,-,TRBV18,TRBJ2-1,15,CASSPQGYAYNEQFF,TGTGCCAGCTCACCACAGGGGTATGCTTACAATGAGCAGTTCTTC
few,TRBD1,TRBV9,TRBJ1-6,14,CASSAQGAASPLHF,TGTGCCAGCAGCGCTCAGGGGGCCGCTTCACCCCTCCACTTT
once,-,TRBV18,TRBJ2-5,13,CASSLPARETQYF,TGTGCCAGCTCCCTTCCAGCGCGGGAGACCCAGTACTTC
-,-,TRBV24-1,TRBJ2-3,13,CATSDLYTDTQYF,TGTGCCACCAGTGATCTCTACACAGATACGCAGTATTTT
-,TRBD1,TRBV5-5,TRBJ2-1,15,CASSRGTGGYNEQFF,TGTGCCAGCAGCCGCGGGACAGGTGGTTACAATGAGCAGTTCTTC
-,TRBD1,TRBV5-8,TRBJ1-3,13,CASSGGQGNTIYF,TGTGCCAGCAGCGGGGGACAGGGAAACACCATATATTTT
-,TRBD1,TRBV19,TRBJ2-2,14,CASKGTAEGGELFF,TGTGCCAGTAAGGGGACAGCCGAGGGCGGGGAGCTGTTTTTT
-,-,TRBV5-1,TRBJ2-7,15,CASSLVAGPNYEQYF,TGCGCCAGCAGCTTGGTGGCAGGCCCGAACTACGAGCAGTACTTC
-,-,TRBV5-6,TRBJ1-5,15,CASSLGPVLNQPQHF,TGTGCCAGCAGCTTGGGGCCCGTCCTGAATCAGCCCCAGCATTTT
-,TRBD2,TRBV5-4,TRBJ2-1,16,CASSSLAGGPVNEQFF,TGTGCCAGCAGCTCACTAGCGGGAGGGCCCGTCAATGAGCAGTTCTTC
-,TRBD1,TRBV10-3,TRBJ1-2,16,CAISEGPQGAQWGYTF,TGTGCCATCAGTGAGGGGCCGCAGGGGGCGCAATGGGGCTACACCTTC
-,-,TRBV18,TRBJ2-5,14,CASSPSSFQETQYF,TGTGCCAGCTCACCATCGTCCTTTCAAGAGACCCAGTACTTC
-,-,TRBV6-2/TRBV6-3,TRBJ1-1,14,CASSLYRVNTEAFF,TGTGCCAGCAGCCTTTACAGAGTGAACACTGAAGCTTTCTTT
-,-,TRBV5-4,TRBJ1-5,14,CASSAGQNNQPQHF,TGTGCCAGCAGCGCCGGACAGAACAATCAGCCCCAGCATTTT
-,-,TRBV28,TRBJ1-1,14,CASSSPGGRTEAFF,TGTGCCAGCAGTTCCCCCGGGGGTCGGACTGAAGCTTTCTTT
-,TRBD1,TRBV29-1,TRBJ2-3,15,CSVHRDRGHTDTQYF,TGCAGCGTCCACCGGGACAGGGGGCACACAGATACGCAGTATTTT
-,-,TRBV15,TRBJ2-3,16,CATSRGLSLLADTQYF,TGTGCCACCAGCAGAGGATTGAGCTTACTCGCAGATACGCAGTATTTT
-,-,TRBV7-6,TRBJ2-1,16,CASSPRAGSSYNEQFF,TGTGCCAGCAGCCCCCGTGCGGGAAGCTCCTACAATGAGCAGTTCTTC
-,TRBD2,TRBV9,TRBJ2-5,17,CASSPPLSRTREETQYF,TGTGCCAGCAGCCCCCCTCTCAGCCGGACTAGAGAAGAGACCCAGTACTTC
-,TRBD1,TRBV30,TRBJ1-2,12,CASDRANYGYTF,TGTGCCTCGGACAGGGCGAACTATGGCTACACCTTC
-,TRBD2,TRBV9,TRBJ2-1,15,CASSVLGRANNEQFF,TGTGCCAGCAGCGTATTGGGGAGGGCCAACAATGAGCAGTTCTTC